The clone carrying this T cell receptor (beta chain) was seen a few times. Its antigen is undetermined. Time point of the sample: pre-sensitization, week 0. Treatment here: therapeutic diphenylcyclopropenone sensitization with weekly scalp DPC. TCRdb analysed the RACE reads with MiXCR anew, one entry per CDR3 protein. This sample has around 350,000 distinct CDR3 sequences, with approximately 5.8% found just once. The data belong to a study of human T cells and chemical hapten exposure. General observations from the study: Following DPC sensitization, TCRs present above 1 in 1000 frequency showed no change.

This specimen was whole blood, taken in connection with sensitization to the hapten diphenylcyclopropenone (DPC). This TCR came from a woman between 18 and 29 years old with alopecia areata. Some clones in this sample may be carry-over from other donors' samples.

The CDR3 bases are TGCAGTGCTAGACGGACAGCTGGAGGAGATACGCAGTATTTT. Translation gives CSARRTAGGDTQYF. The chain combines TRBV20-1 with TRBJ2-3; tentative D call: TRBD1 (6 bases). The CDR3 runs to 14 residues. Trimming shortened V by 2 bases and J by 5 bases, and 14 bases separated the two germline ends. Germline values: CDR1 DFQATT, CDR2 SNEGSKA (reference sequence).